The sequence of this TCR beta chain was determined in a study of neurological immune-mediated disorders. The cDNA was generated through 5'RACE incorporating 10-nucleotide random UMIs. TCRdb re-derived calls from the 5' RACE reads in MiXCR, one entry per CDR3 protein. This repertoire shows fewer than 40,000 distinct CDR3 sequences, approximately 4.5% found once; its top ten account for around 23%. This clonotype was observed many times. Its antigen is unknown. The V and J ends lost 6 bases and 6 bases respectively, with 13 bases between them. Germline CDR1 SGHRS, CDR2 YFSETQ. The CDR3 spans 13 residues. Study results and limitations: Multiple sclerosis, the disease with the least TCR clonal expansion, fell below healthy controls, whereas HTLV-1-associated myelopathy showed the most.

Serving as healthy controls were blood bank volunteers based in Maryland, USA. Unsorted libraries were derived from 2 million PBMCs stored at -80 C. The sample taken for sequencing was PBMCs. The V and J genes are TRBV5-1 and TRBJ1-5, with D hard to call. This receptor was taken from a man aged 18 to 30 in good health. CDR3 in DNA: TGCGCCAGCATTGGGTGGGGTTTTCAGCCCCAGCATTTT. Translation gives CASIGWGFQPQHF.